The 20 T cell receptor beta chains in this list originate from one sample, sequenced in a study of shared clonotypes between healthy human individuals. The method was immunoSEQ multiplex PCR; TCRdb's version includes in-frame clones alone and lacks a portion of them. This sample has around 240,000 clones; about 69% occur once, and the top ten carry 11%. Material: memory CD4+ T cells sorted from blood. Subset given: CD45RA-negative fraction. These receptors were collected from a man aged 30 to 39 in good health.

V usage is TRBV5-1 and J usage is TRBJ1-2; TRBD1 agrees at 9 bases. V was clipped by 2 bases and J by 7 bases; unmatched bases: 3. The CDR3 runs to 13 residues. Germline CDR1 and CDR2: SGHRS and YFSETQ. The CDR3 DNA sequence: TGCGCCAGCAGCTTCGACAGGGGGAGTGGCTACACCTTC. Translation gives CASSFDRGSGYTF.

V is TRBV6-4 and J is TRBJ2-1; D may be TRBD2 (6 bases). V was pared by 8 bases and J by 9 bases, with 23 bases between. Germline V gives CDR1 MRHNA, CDR2 SNTAGT. The CDR3 spans 15 residues. CDR3 nucleotide sequence: TGTGCCAGCTCGGAGGAGGGTCTGTACAATGGTGAGCAGTTCTTC. It translates to CASSEEGLYNGEQFF.

The CDR3 bases are TGCGCCAGCAGCCAAGTTTTAGGGACAGACAACACCGGGGAGCTGTTTTTT. Translating gives CASSQVLGTDNTGELFF. The rearrangement links TRBV4-3 to TRBJ2-2, with 7 bases lining up with TRBD1. This CDR3 is built from 17 residues. V dropped 1 base and J dropped 2; count of bases not matched to a gene: 7. Germline V CDR1 and CDR2: LGHNA, YSLEER.

The genes are TRBV28 and TRBJ2-7; 9 bases are shared with TRBD2. This CDR3 comprises 13 residues. Trimming took 10 bases from V and 5 from J; bases not matched to a gene: 9. Per the germline V gene, CDR1 is MDHEN and CDR2 is SYDVKM. The CDR3 DNA sequence: TGTGCCACCAAGCGGGGGGCTGTAAACGAGCAGTACTTC. The encoded protein is CATKRGAVNEQYF.

The V and J genes are TRBV28 and TRBJ2-4; 13 bases are a match to TRBD2. Trimming at V came to 5 bases and at J to 1 base, leaving 14 bases not matched to a gene. This CDR3 is built from 20 residues. Germline assignment: CDR1 MDHEN and CDR2 SYDVKM. The CDR3 protein is CASSRHPGTSGNWAKNIQYF. CDR3 in DNA: TGTGCCAGCAGTCGACACCCCGGGACTAGCGGGAATTGGGCCAAAAACATTCAGTACTTC.

The chain couples TRBV7-2 to TRBJ1-2, with D unresolved. From germline, CDR1 is SGHTA and CDR2 FQGNSA. The CDR3 has 10 residues. Trimming pared 2 bases from V and 7 bases from J, leaving 2 bases between. In DNA, the CDR3 is TGTGCCAGCAGCTTACTTGGCTACACCTTC. Translating gives CASSLLGYTF.

The rearrangement links TRBV28 to TRBJ2-1; TRBD1 agrees at 7 bases. The trim removed 6 bases at V and 0 bases at J, leaving 5 bases unmatched. Germline V gene lookup returns CDR1 MDHEN and CDR2 SYDVKM. The CDR3 sequence is 15 residues long. The CDR3 loop reads CASSSTGSSYNEQFF. The CDR3 nucleotides are TGTGCCAGCAGCTCGACAGGGAGCTCCTACAATGAGCAGTTCTTC.

This clone came up once. The rearrangement links TRBV9 to TRBJ1-4; 8 bases agree with TRBD1. This CDR3 has 15 amino acids. With 2 bases clipped from V and 4 bases from J, the junction kept 4 bases outside the gene matches. Germline V gene lookup returns CDR1 SGDLS and CDR2 YYNGEE. The CDR3 DNA sequence: TGTGCCAGCAGCGTCGATACAGGGGGTAATGAAAAACTGTTTTTT. As protein: CASSVDTGGNEKLFF.

The V call is TRBV6-6, the J call TRBJ2-7; the D is unclear. CDR1 and CDR2 (germline): MNHNY, SVGAGI (reference sequence). This CDR3 is 13 amino acids long. V lost 2 bases to trimming and J lost 3 bases, with 8 bases between them. CDR3 amino acids: CASSYEQFYEQYF. CDR3 DNA sequence: TGTGCCAGCAGTTACGAGCAGTTCTACGAGCAGTACTTC.

J is TRBJ2-3 and V is TRBV11-2, with 7 positions matching TRBD2. The V gene's germline CDR1 is SGHAT and CDR2 FQNNGV. Trimming at V came to 3 bases and at J to 1 base, leaving 1 base not matched to a gene. This CDR3 contains 14 residues. CDR3 in amino acids: CASSFTSGTDTQYF. CDR3 sequence (DNA): TGTGCCAGCAGCTTCACTAGCGGCACAGATACGCAGTATTTT.

The chain couples TRBV7-2 to TRBJ2-5, with 8 nucleotides matching TRBD2. V trimming: 5 bases; J trimming: 7 bases; junction bases outside the gene matches: 6. Germline CDR1 is SGHTA and CDR2 is FQGNSA. The CDR3 covers 13 residues. CDR3 sequence (DNA): TGTGCCAGCAGCACGGGAGGGAAGGGGACCCAGTACTTC. It is translated as CASSTGGKGTQYF.

This clone has at least ten counts. This chain connects TRBV28 to TRBJ2-7; 7 bases fit TRBD2. V shed 11 bases and J 3 bases; nucleotides not matched to a gene: 4. CDR3 length: 11 residues. Germline CDR1 MDHEN, CDR2 SYDVKM. CDR3 in DNA: TGTGCCGGGGGGGAGCTCTACGAGCAGTACTTC. This sequence encodes CAGGELYEQYF.

This chain connects TRBV9 to TRBJ2-1; 11 bases are a match to TRBD2. Germline V CDR1 and CDR2: SGDLS, YYNGEE. This CDR3 spans 16 amino acids. Trimming at V came to 3 bases and at J to 4 bases, leaving 6 bases not matched to a gene. This CDR3 reads CASSARLAGKYNEQFF. CDR3 sequence (DNA): TGTGCCAGCAGCGCTAGACTAGCGGGAAAGTACAATGAGCAGTTCTTC.

The CDR3 reads CASSLWETQYF. In DNA, the CDR3 is TGTGCCAGCAGCCTGTGGGAGACCCAGTACTTC. The chain recombines TRBV7-6 with TRBJ2-5, with no clear D. The CDR3 consists of 11 residues. CDR1 is SGHVS, CDR2 FNYEAQ, per germline. Trimming left V 5 bases short and J 5 bases short, with 6 bases between.

As DNA, the CDR3 is TGTGCCAGCAGTTCTGCAGGGGGAGCCTACGAGCAGTACTTC. It yields the protein CASSSAGGAYEQYF. The rearrangement links TRBV6-6 to TRBJ2-7, with TRBD1 matching 7 bases. This CDR3 spans 14 amino acids. The V segment lost 4 bases and the J segment 2 bases; nucleotides outside the gene matches: 5. Germline V CDR1 and CDR2: MNHNY, SVGAGI (reference sequence).

Regarding this clone: Other nucleotide sequences from this sample produce the same CDR3. V and J are TRBV7-2 and TRBJ1-5; 7 nucleotides match TRBD1. V shed 5 bases, J shed 0 bases, and the junction held 1 base outside the gene matches. This CDR3 spans 14 amino acids. CDR1 SGHTA and CDR2 FQGNSA come from the germline V gene. CDR3 sequence (DNA): TGTGCCAGCAGCGGGACAGCTAGCAATCAGCCCCAGCATTTT. It specifies CASSGTASNQPQHF.

The chain carries TRBV19 and TRBJ2-1, with a tentative D call TRBD1 (6 bases). The CDR3 is 13 residues long. Germline CDR1 is LNHDA and CDR2 is SQIVND (reference sequence). Trimming pared 5 bases from V and 9 bases from J, leaving 14 bases between. CDR3 protein: CASSSLAGVEQFF. The CDR3 nucleotides read TGTGCCAGTAGTTCCCTTGCAGGGGTTGAGCAGTTCTTC.

The CDR3 sequence is CASSQAGGPGEQYF. CDR3 nucleotide sequence: TGTGCCAGCAGCCAGGCGGGAGGGCCTGGTGAGCAGTACTTC. The gene calls are TRBV7-2 and TRBJ2-7, with 9 bases identical to TRBD2. The CDR3 length is 14 residues. Trimming removed 5 bases from V and 7 bases from J; junction bases left unmatched: 9. Germline V gene lookup returns CDR1 SGHTA and CDR2 FQGNSA.

This clone occurred a few times. The chain is built from TRBV6-1 and TRBJ2-2; unclear D gene. The V gene lost 0 bases and the J gene lost 3 bases, with 5 bases spanning the gap. The germline CDR1 and CDR2 sequences are MNHNS and SASEGT. This CDR3 comprises 14 residues. The CDR3 loop is CASSEATDTGELFF. In DNA form, the CDR3 reads TGTGCCAGCAGTGAAGCGACCGACACCGGGGAGCTGTTTTTT.

V usage is TRBV27 and J usage is TRBJ2-7; D is possibly TRBD2 (6 bases). The CDR3 covers 16 residues. The germline CDR1 and CDR2 sequences are MNHEY and SMNVEV (reference sequence). With 5 bases removed from V and 7 bases from J, the gap between germline ends came to 24 bases. The CDR3 is CASSLIVGTALGEQYF. DNA of the CDR3: TGTGCCAGCAGTCTCATTGTGGGGACTGCACTAGGGGAGCAGTACTTC.